This TCR beta chain was identified during a study of early T cells in non-severe SARS-CoV-2 infection. The length of the CDR3 is 17 residues. J gave up 8 bases and V 3 bases, and 14 bases lay outside the gene matches. Looked up from germline, CDR1 is LGHDT and CDR2 is YNNKEL (reference sequence). Study-wide findings and caveats: The study's VDJdb matching favored anti-spike CD8 responses and missed private and CD4 specificities.

This clonotype was picked up many times. Its specificity is not known. Researchers tagged individual cDNA molecules with unique molecular identifiers. TCRdb processed the 5' RACE reads anew with MiXCR; each CDR3 protein has one entry. The sample contains about 60,000 distinct CDR3 sequences, approximately 9.3% of which appear only once. This chain links TRBV3-1 with TRBJ2-1, with 9 bases that match TRBD2. The source of this sequence is an adult who was a healthcare worker with PCR-confirmed SARS-CoV-2 infection or an uninfected control (not recorded which). The sample comprised whole blood. The CDR3 protein is CASSHPRAGGPMDEQFF. For the CDR3, the DNA is TGTGCCAGCAGCCACCCGCGGGCGGGAGGGCCGATGGATGAGCAGTTCTTC.